This T cell receptor (beta chain) stems from a study of cytomegalovirus exposure and HLA in healthy donors. The germline V gene encodes CDR1 MNHNY and CDR2 SVGAGI (reference sequence). With 5 bases removed from V and 8 bases from J, the gap between germline ends came to 7 bases. This CDR3 comprises 11 residues. The PCR contained 60 Vbeta and 13 Jbeta primers. TCRdb's table, derived via immunoSEQ multiplex PCR, lists solely in-frame clones and lacks some. This sample's clone table lists about 54,000 clones. This TCR came from a woman aged 40 to 50 in good health and CMV-seronegative. The source material was PBMCs. This chain joins TRBV6-6 and TRBJ2-1; unclear D gene. The CDR3 loop is CASSPEDEQFF. The CDR3, as DNA: TGTGCCAGCAGTCCTGAGGATGAGCAGTTCTTC.